Each of the 9 T cell receptor beta chains below was sequenced from the same sample in a study of CD8+ T cells in alopecia areata. Treatment here: oral pan-JAK inhibitor, 5-10 mg twice daily. cDNA serving as the sequencing template came from extracted, reverse transcribed RNA. Generated by immunoSEQ multiplex PCR, the TCRdb table keeps only in-frame clones and is missing some. The data show about 140,000 clones, with 65% to 90% seen just once and 25% held by the top ten. The source was CD8+ T cells sorted from blood, collected at week 4, from a patient treated with tofacitinib. The receptors originated from a human donor with alopecia areata.

This sequence joins TRBV4-3 and TRBJ2-1; TRBD1 might be the D (6 bases). CDR3 size: 16 residues. Germline V gene lookup returns CDR1 LGHNA and CDR2 YSLEER. Between the trimmed V and J ends, which lost 0 bases and 4 bases, there was a span of 13 bases. The DNA for the CDR3 is TGCGCCAGCAGCCAAGAGGGCTTGAGGGGGTACAATGAGCAGTTCTTC. Amino acids: CASSQEGLRGYNEQFF.

This clone was recorded a few times. The chain is built from TRBV29-1 and TRBJ2-6; D is unclear. CDR1 is SQVTM, CDR2 ANQGSEA, per germline. The V end lost 3 bases, the J end lost 0 bases, and 3 bases lay between the germline ends. CDR3 length: 13 amino acids. CDR3 region: CSVEASGANVLTF. The CDR3 DNA is TGCAGCGTTGAGGCCTCTGGGGCCAACGTCCTGACTTTC.

The chain uses TRBV7-2 and TRBJ2-5; D unclear. The CDR3 consists of 14 residues. Trimming stripped 5 bases from V and 2 bases from J, with 12 bases between. Germline values: CDR1 SGHTA, CDR2 FQGNSA. CDR3 DNA sequence: TGTGCCAGCAGCCCACATGGCATACAAGAGACCCAGTACTTC. It translates to CASSPHGIQETQYF.

V gene TRBV25-1 combines with J gene TRBJ2-6; D perhaps matches TRBD2 (6 bases). There are 18 residues in the CDR3. The ends were cut back, 1 base at V and 0 bases at J, with 13 bases in the middle. The germline gives CDR1 MGHDK, CDR2 SYGVNS. The CDR3 region is CASSEWGVDSSGANVLTF. The CDR3 nucleotides are TGTGCCAGCAGTGAATGGGGGGTGGATAGCTCTGGGGCCAACGTCCTGACTTTC.

This clone was found once. This CDR3 is CASSLGAAYEQYF. The CDR3 DNA sequence: TGTGCCAGCAGCTTAGGAGCGGCCTACGAGCAGTACTTC. The J gene is TRBJ2-7, the V gene TRBV13; a weak D match, TRBD2 (5 bases). Trimming stripped 0 bases from V and 2 bases from J, with 5 bases between. Germline CDR1 PRHDT, CDR2 FYEKMQ (reference sequence). This CDR3 region has 13 residues. The whole variable domain, remainder taken from reference TRBV13 and TRBJ2-7, is AAGVIQSPRHLIKEKRETATLKCYPIPRHDTVYWYQQGPGQDPQFLISFYEKMQSDKGSIPDRFSAQQFSDYHSELNMSSLELGDSALYFCASSLGAAYEQYFGPGTRLTVT.

In this sample, this clone turned up a few times. This rearrangement joins TRBV7-9 to TRBJ2-3; 9 positions agree with TRBD2. V lost 8 bases, J lost 0 bases, and 9 bases stayed unmatched. Looked up from germline, CDR1 is SEHNR and CDR2 is FQNEAQ (reference sequence). The CDR3 spans 16 residues. The CDR3 here is CASGTLAGLSTDTQYF. The CDR3, as DNA: TGTGCCAGCGGCACTCTAGCGGGGCTAAGCACAGATACGCAGTATTTT. Variable domain in full (rest from reference TRBV7-9 and TRBJ2-3): DTGVSQNPRHKITKRGQNVTFRCDPISEHNRLYWYRQTLGQGPEFLTYFQNEAQLEKSRLLSDRFSAERPKGSFSTLEIQRTEQGDSAMYLCASGTLAGLSTDTQYFGPGTRLTVL.

This clone appeared a few times. The rearrangement links TRBV6-5 to TRBJ1-2; D might be TRBD1 (5 bases). Germline V gives CDR1 MNHEY, CDR2 SVGAGI. Trimming removed 4 bases at V and 2 bases at J, with 14 bases between. The CDR3 spans 15 residues. This chain's CDR3 is CASSSLGHLNYGYTF. The DNA of the CDR3 is TGTGCCAGCAGTTCATTAGGACACTTGAACTATGGCTACACCTTC.

This clone occurred once. The V gene is TRBV4-1, the J gene TRBJ2-7; D may be TRBD1 or TRBD2 (6 bases each). V lost 0 bases to trimming and J lost 0 bases, with 12 bases between them. This CDR3 is 16 amino acids long. Germline values: CDR1 MGHRA, CDR2 YSYEKL. The CDR3 here is CASSQESTGASYEQYF. The CDR3 nucleotides read TGCGCCAGCAGCCAAGAGTCAACGGGGGCCTCCTACGAGCAGTACTTC.

The chain carries TRBV30 and TRBJ2-1, with D perhaps TRBD2 (6 bases). Germline CDR1 reads GTSNPN; CDR2 reads SVGIG (reference sequence). V was shortened by 3 bases and J by 7 bases, with 10 bases between the two germline ends. The CDR3 spans 12 residues. CDR3 loop: CAWSHAGNEQFF. CDR3 in DNA: TGTGCCTGGAGCCATGCGGGGAATGAGCAGTTCTTC.